These 4 T cell receptor beta chains originate from one sample sequenced in a study of T-cell reconstitution after alpha-beta-depleted transplantation in children. Preparation of the TCRbeta library was carried out with unique molecular identifiers. TCRdb analysed the PCR reads with MiXCR anew, one entry per CDR3 protein. The sample lists 700,000 to 950,000 distinct CDR3 sequences; 16% were seen once. Sample: PBMCs, mostly from graft donor cells, taken 360 days after TCRalphabeta/CD19-depleted stem cell transplant. These receptors came from a male patient aged 5 to 17 who had a stem cell transplant for acute lymphoblastic leukemia, so the T cells may come from the graft donor.

This clonotype was found many times. The chain is built from TRBV10-3 and TRBJ1-2; a possible D gene is TRBD1 (5 bases). The CDR3 runs 15 residues. CDR1 is ENHRY and CDR2 is SYGVKD in the germline V gene. The V and J ends lost 4 bases and 6 bases respectively, with 18 bases between them. The CDR3 protein is CAISGGGTTVDGYTF. The CDR3 DNA follows: TGTGCCATCAGTGGGGGGGGGACCACGGTGGATGGCTACACCTTC.

The V gene is TRBV18, the J gene TRBJ1-4; 7 bases line up with TRBD1. Germline V gene data show CDR1 as KGHSH and CDR2 as LQKENI. This CDR3 contains 14 residues. V shed 5 bases and J 7 bases; nucleotides not matched to a gene: 7. The CDR3 here is CASSSGQTPEKLFF. The CDR3 DNA follows: TGTGCCAGCTCATCGGGACAGACCCCTGAAAAACTGTTTTTT.

The chain is built from TRBV7-3 and TRBJ2-2; D tentatively reads TRBD1 or TRBD2 (5 bases each). The germline CDR1 and CDR2 sequences are SGHTA and FQGTGA. The CDR3 is made up of 15 amino acids. The V end lost 2 bases, the J end lost 5 bases, and 12 bases lay between the germline ends. The CDR3 loop reads CASSLGPGTTGELFF. CDR3 coding DNA: TGTGCCAGCAGCTTAGGTCCAGGGACGACCGGGGAGCTGTTTTTT.

The table lists this clonotype with a few counts. The gene calls are TRBV27 and TRBJ2-7; D perhaps matches TRBD1 (5 bases). The CDR3 is 14 amino acids. Looked up from germline, CDR1 is MNHEY and CDR2 is SMNVEV (reference sequence). Trimming took off 0 bases at V and 7 bases at J, with 13 bases between the two ends. In DNA, the CDR3 is TGTGCCAGCAGTTTATCGACAGAAAGCGTGGAGCAGTACTTC. Protein product: CASSLSTESVEQYF.